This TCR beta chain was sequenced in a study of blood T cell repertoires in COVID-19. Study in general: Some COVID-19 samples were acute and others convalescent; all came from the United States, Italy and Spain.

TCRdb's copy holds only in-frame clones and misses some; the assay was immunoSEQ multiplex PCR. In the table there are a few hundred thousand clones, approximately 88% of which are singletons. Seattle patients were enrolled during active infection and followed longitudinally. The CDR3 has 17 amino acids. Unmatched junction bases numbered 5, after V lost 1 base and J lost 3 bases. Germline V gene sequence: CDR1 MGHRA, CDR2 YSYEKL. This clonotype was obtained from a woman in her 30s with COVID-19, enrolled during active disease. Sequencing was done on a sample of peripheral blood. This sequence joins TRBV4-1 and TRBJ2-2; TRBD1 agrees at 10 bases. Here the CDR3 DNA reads TGCGCCAGCAGCCAAGGGACAGGGGGTTGGGACACCGGGGAGCTGTTTTTT. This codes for CASSQGTGGWDTGELFF.